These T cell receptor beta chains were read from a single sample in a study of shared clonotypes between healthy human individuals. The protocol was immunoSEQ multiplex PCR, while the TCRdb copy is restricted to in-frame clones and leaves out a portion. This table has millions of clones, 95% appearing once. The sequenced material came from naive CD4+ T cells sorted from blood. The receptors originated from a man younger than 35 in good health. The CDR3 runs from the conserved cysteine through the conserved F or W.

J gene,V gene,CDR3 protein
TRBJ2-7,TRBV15,CATSREAAYEQYF
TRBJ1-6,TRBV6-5,CASSYSGPPYSPLHF
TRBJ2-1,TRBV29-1,CSVRVLGDEQFF
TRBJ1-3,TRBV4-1,CASSQVIGAGNTIYF
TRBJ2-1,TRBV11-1,CASSFGGAIFNEQFF
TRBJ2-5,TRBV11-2,CASSLAAGGQETQYF
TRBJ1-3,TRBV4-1,CASGRLQGSGNTIYF
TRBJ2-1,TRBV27,CASSPSGNEQFF
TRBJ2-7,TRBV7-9,CASSLGQGHEQYF
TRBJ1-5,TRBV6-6,CASRPAGGNQPQHF
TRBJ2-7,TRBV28,CASSLSKDIFSSYEQYF
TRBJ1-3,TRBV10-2,CASREQGRGSGNTIYF
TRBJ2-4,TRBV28,CASSSGLSKNIQYF
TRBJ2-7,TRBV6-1,CASSESWDKVRQYF
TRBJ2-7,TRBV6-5,CASSYGGGSAYEQYF
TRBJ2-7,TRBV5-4,CASSSGLAGKAYEQYF
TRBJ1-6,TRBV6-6,CASSYSIKDSYF
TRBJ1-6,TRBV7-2,CASSLTGRSLSPLHF
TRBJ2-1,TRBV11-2,CASSLDGISYNEQFF
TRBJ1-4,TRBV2,CASSVLPVATEKLFF
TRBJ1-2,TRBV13,CASSWGRQGEADGYTF
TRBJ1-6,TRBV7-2,CASSYRSGNSPLHF